This T cell receptor beta chain was found in a study of blood T cell repertoires in COVID-19. The table came from immunoSEQ multiplex PCR; TCRdb's copy has only in-frame clones and leaves some out. This table has under 200,000 clones, more than 75% appearing once. CDR1 and CDR2 from the germline V gene are SGHRS and YFSETQ. V was pared by 6 bases and J by 3 bases, with 12 bases between. This CDR3 has 13 amino acids. The material sequenced was peripheral blood. This TCR was sampled from a man in his forties with active or convalescent COVID-19. The chain combines TRBV5-1 with TRBJ2-5; D may be TRBD1 (6 bases). CDR3 residues: CASMRQAEETQYF. CDR3 bases: TGCGCCAGCATGAGACAGGCCGAAGAGACCCAGTACTTC.